This entry describes one T cell receptor (beta chain). This sample stems from a study of cytomegalovirus exposure and HLA in healthy donors. CDR1 is SNHLY and CDR2 is FYNNEI in the germline V gene. This CDR3 is 16 amino acids long. V trimming: 7 bases; J trimming: 5 bases; junction bases outside the gene matches: 14. Some clones are missing from TCRdb's copy, which holds only in-frame ones; the method was immunoSEQ multiplex PCR. In the table there are 200,000 to 300,000 clones, roughly 86% of which are singletons. V and J are TRBV2 and TRBJ1-1; 9 bases map to TRBD1. This clonotype was obtained from a woman aged 25 to 39 in good health and CMV-seropositive. The specimen sequenced was PBMCs. The DNA for the CDR3 is TGTGCCAGCACCGCGCCAGTAAACAGGGGGCAGACTGAAGCTTTCTTT. This encodes CASTAPVNRGQTEAFF.